This entry lists 6 T cell receptor beta chains sequenced from one sample in a study of blood T cell repertoires in COVID-19. Profiled with immunoSEQ multiplex PCR; TCRdb holds only in-frame clones, not every one. The data show roughly 120,000 clones, with roughly four fifths seen just once and over 7% held by the top ten. Sample: peripheral blood. These receptors all come from a human donor in a cohort sampled during active COVID-19.

V and J are TRBV9 and TRBJ2-6; the match to TRBD1 covers 8 bases. After removal of 3 bases from V and 1 base from J, the junction contained 6 bases not matched to a gene. The germline V gene has CDR1 SGDLS and CDR2 YYNGEE. The CDR3 has 17 amino acids. The CDR3 sequence is CASSEARGRSGANVLTF. The CDR3 region has the DNA TGTGCCAGCAGCGAGGCCAGGGGGCGGTCTGGGGCCAACGTCCTGACTTTC. The variable domain in full, with the rest retrieved from reference TRBV9 and TRBJ2-6, is DSGVTQTPKHLITATGQRVTLRCSPRSGDLSVYWYQQSLDQGLQFLIQYYNGEERAKGNILERFSAQQFPDLHSELNLSSLELGDSALYFCASSEARGRSGANVLTFGAGSRLTVL.

This clone was detected a few times. The chain employs TRBV9 and TRBJ2-2; TRBD2 matches 11 bases. The CDR3 contains 16 residues. Germline assignment: CDR1 SGDLS and CDR2 YYNGEE. Trimming removed 3 bases from V and 1 base from J; junction bases left unmatched: 2. The CDR3 nucleotides read TGTGCCAGCAGCGCAACTAGCGGGAGGAACACCGGGGAGCTGTTTTTT. Translation: CASSATSGRNTGELFF.

The chain combines TRBV5-1 with TRBJ2-7; perhaps TRBD2 as D (5 bases). The CDR3 runs to 12 residues. Trimming removed 3 bases from V and 6 bases from J, with 10 bases in between. The germline gives CDR1 SGHRS, CDR2 YFSETQ. CDR3 sequence reads: CASSYTGVEQYF. Here the CDR3 DNA reads TGCGCCAGCAGCTACACCGGGGTCGAGCAGTACTTC.

The chain joins TRBV9 to TRBJ2-7; a weak D match, TRBD2 (5 bases). Germline V gene data show CDR1 as SGDLS and CDR2 as YYNGEE. The CDR3 length is 13 residues. The V and J ends lost 0 bases and 8 bases respectively, with 12 bases between them. CDR3 DNA: TGTGCCAGCAGCGTAGCTAAGGAGGCCCAGCAGTACTTC. Its translation: CASSVAKEAQQYF.

V usage is TRBV15 and J usage is TRBJ2-1; 10 bases align to TRBD2. Germline V gives CDR1 LNHNV, CDR2 YYDKDF (reference sequence). The CDR3 is made up of 18 amino acids. J lost 9 bases, V lost 5 bases, and 19 bases had no gene match. In DNA form, the CDR3 reads TGTGCCACCAGCTCGGACTTGGACCCTAGCGGGAGAAGGGGTGAGCAGTTCTTC. Protein: CATSSDLDPSGRRGEQFF.

This chain joins TRBV1 and TRBJ1-1; the table calls TRBD1, which could not be checked here. TRBV1 is termed a pseudogene. CDR3 size: 12 residues. DNA for the CDR3: TGCACCAGCAGCCCTAGACAGGGAGTAGCTTTCTTT. As protein: CTSSPRQGVAFF.